This is a list of T cell receptor beta chains from one sample in a study of vaccination and CD4 T cells after COVID-19. TCRdb itself ran the PCR reads through MiXCR, one entry per CDR3 protein. The profile shows around 20,000 distinct CDR3 sequences, about 45% of them singletons. Their antigens are not known. The sample was CD4+ T cells from blood, cultured in vitro, taken about 7 months after SARS-CoV-2 vaccination. These receptors originate from a human donor who had recovered from COVID-19. Each CDR3 is given with its conserved first and last residue. A D gene is named only where the DNA matches it firmly. Size values are once, few and many counts, or a class for expanded clones, and some rows have none.

d_gene: -; v_gene: TRBV20-1; abundance: few; j_gene: TRBJ1-1; CDR3nt: TGCAGTGCTAGAGCGGGTGCCTTCACTGAAGCTTTCTTT; CDR3aa: CSARAGAFTEAFF
d_gene: TRBD1; v_gene: TRBV7-2; abundance: -; j_gene: TRBJ2-1; CDR3nt: TGTGCCAGTACTGGAACTAGAAGGACAGGGGTGAATGAGCAGTTCTTC; CDR3aa: CASTGTRRTGVNEQFF
d_gene: TRBD1; v_gene: TRBV5-1; abundance: -; j_gene: TRBJ1-1; CDR3nt: TGCGCCAGCAGCTCGACAACAGGGGGCACTGAAGCTTTCTTT; CDR3aa: CASSSTTGGTEAFF
d_gene: -; v_gene: TRBV7-9; abundance: -; j_gene: TRBJ2-5; CDR3nt: TGTGCCAGCAGCTTAAAGTTCGGGGAGCCCGGTGAGACCCAGTACTTC; CDR3aa: CASSLKFGEPGETQYF
d_gene: TRBD2; v_gene: TRBV20-1; abundance: -; j_gene: TRBJ2-3; CDR3nt: TGCAGTGCCCCCTCGGGGGGTACAGCGCAGTATTTT; CDR3aa: CSAPSGGTAQYF
d_gene: -; v_gene: TRBV2; abundance: -; j_gene: TRBJ2-7; CDR3nt: TGTGCCAGCAGTGGACAGATTTACGAGCAGTACTTC; CDR3aa: CASSGQIYEQYF
d_gene: TRBD2; v_gene: TRBV7-8; abundance: few; j_gene: TRBJ2-3; CDR3nt: TGTGCCAGCAGCTTCTGGGCTAGCGGGGGGGCCTCAGATACGCAGTATTTT; CDR3aa: CASSFWASGGASDTQYF
d_gene: TRBD2; v_gene: TRBV20-1; abundance: -; j_gene: TRBJ2-5; CDR3nt: TGCAGTGCTAGAGATCTTCGGGAGGTCACCCTAGGTCAAGAGACCCAGTACTTC; CDR3aa: CSARDLREVTLGQETQYF
d_gene: TRBD2; v_gene: TRBV5-4; abundance: -; j_gene: TRBJ2-7; CDR3nt: TGTGCCAGCAGCTCGGGCGGGAGTTCCTCCTACGAGCAGTACTTC; CDR3aa: CASSSGGSSSYEQYF
d_gene: -; v_gene: TRBV28; abundance: -; j_gene: TRBJ1-5; CDR3nt: TGTGCCAGCAGTTCCGGCGGATTCCTTCTCAATCAGCCCCAGCATTTT; CDR3aa: CASSSGGFLLNQPQHF
d_gene: -; v_gene: TRBV6-1; abundance: few; j_gene: TRBJ1-6; CDR3nt: TGTGCCAGCAGCGGTCCGACTTATAATTCACCCCTCCACTTT; CDR3aa: CASSGPTYNSPLHF
d_gene: TRBD2; v_gene: TRBV20-1; abundance: -; j_gene: TRBJ2-7; CDR3nt: TGCAGTGCTCGACCGACTAGCCAAATCTCCTACGAGCAGTACTTC; CDR3aa: CSARPTSQISYEQYF
d_gene: -; v_gene: TRBV6-1; abundance: -; j_gene: TRBJ2-1; CDR3nt: TGTTTATCGGTGTACGGCGCCTTAACCTACAATGAGCAGTTCTTC; CDR3aa: CLSVYGALTYNEQFF
d_gene: -; v_gene: TRBV2; abundance: -; j_gene: TRBJ1-2; CDR3nt: TGTGCCAGCAGTGAATTCCGGGATGGCTACACCTTC; CDR3aa: CASSEFRDGYTF
d_gene: -; v_gene: TRBV20-1; abundance: few; j_gene: TRBJ1-2; CDR3nt: TGCAGTGCTTTTAAGGACGCGCTCTATGGCTACACCTTC; CDR3aa: CSAFKDALYGYTF
d_gene: -; v_gene: TRBV7-2; abundance: few; j_gene: TRBJ2-7; CDR3nt: TGTGCCAGCAGCTTAGACGCGGCCAGAGTCTACGAGCAGTACTTC; CDR3aa: CASSLDAARVYEQYF
d_gene: -; v_gene: TRBV20-1; abundance: -; j_gene: TRBJ1-1; CDR3nt: TGCAGTGCTAGTCTCAACACTGAAGCTTTCTTT; CDR3aa: CSASLNTEAFF